These T cell receptor beta chains were read from a single sample in a study of neurological immune-mediated disorders. In TCRdb, the 5' RACE reads were re-called with MiXCR into one record per CDR3 protein. The table has roughly 20,000 distinct CDR3 sequences, 11% to 15% seen once. The sequencing sample was made of CD4+ T cells from blood. All receptors come from an older woman with HTLV-1-associated myelopathy (HAM/TSP). CDR3s include the opening cysteine and the closing phenylalanine or tryptophan. The order of the fields is CDR3 DNA, CDR3 protein, J gene, V gene, clone size, D gene, CDR3 length. A D gene is named only where the DNA matches it firmly. Clone size is stated in some rows and not others, as once, few, many or a class when expanded.

TGTGCCAGCAGTCGACCTGAGAGTTCTCAGCAGTTCTTC CASSRPESSQQFF TRBJ2-1 TRBV25-1 - - 13
TGTGCCAGCAGCTTGGAACCGTCAGAGGGAAACATTCAGTACTTC CASSLEPSEGNIQYF TRBJ2-4 TRBV5-5 many - 15
TGTGCCAGCAGCTTAGGCCAGGGAGGCAATGAGCAGTTCTTC CASSLGQGGNEQFF TRBJ2-1 TRBV7-7 many - 14
TGCAGTGCGTTTAGGGGGCCCACTGAAGCTTTCTTT CSAFRGPTEAFF TRBJ1-1 TRBV20-1 many TRBD1 12
TGTGCCAGCAGGGAACGGCCGGGTCTAACCTACGAGCAGTACTTC CASRERPGLTYEQYF TRBJ2-7 TRBV6-5 many - 15
TGTGCCAGCAGCCTTACAAACAACAATGAGCAGTTCTTC CASSLTNNNEQFF TRBJ2-1 TRBV14 many - 13
TGCAGTGCTAGAGTAGGGACAGGGGGCCCCTACGAGCAGTACTTC CSARVGTGGPYEQYF TRBJ2-7 TRBV20-1 many TRBD1 15
TGTGCCAGCAGCCCTTTCGAGACCGGGGCTTCTGAAGCTTTCTTT CASSPFETGASEAFF TRBJ1-1 TRBV7-8 many - 15
TGTGCCAGCAGCCCCCGGACTATTACGCAGTATTTT CASSPRTITQYF TRBJ2-3 TRBV2 many - 12
TGCAGCGTTGACCCGGGACTGCAGAGAAGCGGCTACACCTTC CSVDPGLQRSGYTF TRBJ1-2 TRBV29-1 many - 14
TGTGCCACCAGTGATAGGACGCTCGTGTCCCAGAATTTT CATSDRTLVSQNF TRBJ1-5 TRBV24-1 once - 13
TGTGCCAGCAGCCTCCCGGGCGGGGCGGATGAAAAACTGTTTTTT CASSLPGGADEKLFF TRBJ1-4 TRBV5-6 many - 15
TGTGCCAGCAGCCCCACCCCAAGGACAGGGACGAACACTGAAGCTTTCTTT CASSPTPRTGTNTEAFF TRBJ1-1 TRBV6-2/TRBV6-3 many TRBD1 17
TGCGCCAGCAGCTCCGGGACAGGGGGGTACCAAGAGACCCAGTACTTC CASSSGTGGYQETQYF TRBJ2-5 TRBV5-1 many TRBD1 16
TGTGCCAGCAGCTTGGGCAATCTACAGGGGTCCACAGATAGGCAGTATTTT CASSLGNLQGSTDRQYF TRBJ2-3 TRBV5-8 many TRBD1 17
TGCGCCAGCAGCTTACAGGGTTCTAATGAAAAACTGTTTTTT CASSLQGSNEKLFF TRBJ1-4 TRBV5-1 many - 14
TGTGCCAGCAGTTTTACTAGCGGGAGGAATGAGCAGTTCTTC CASSFTSGRNEQFF TRBJ2-1 TRBV6-2/TRBV6-3 few TRBD2 14
TGCAGCGTTGAGAGGGGGGGGGCTGGTTCGAGCGAGCAGTACTTC CSVERGGAGSSEQYF TRBJ2-7 TRBV29-1 many - 15
TGTGCCACCAGCACCCCAGACTATGGCTACACCTTC CATSTPDYGYTF TRBJ1-2 TRBV15 many - 12
TGCGCCAGCAGCCTTGGGAGGTGGGGGGTGAACACTGAAGCTTTCTTT CASSLGRWGVNTEAFF TRBJ1-1 TRBV4-3 many - 16
TGTGCCAGCAGCGGGGCAGGGGACAATGAGCAGTTCTTC CASSGAGDNEQFF TRBJ2-1 TRBV28 once - 13
TGTGCCTGGAGGGCCAGCGGGCATGTTCAGTACTTC CAWRASGHVQYF TRBJ2-7 TRBV30 many - 12
TGTGCCAGCAGCGGTAGCGTATTCGATACGCAGTATTTT CASSGSVFDTQYF TRBJ2-3 TRBV5-6 - - 13
TGTGCCAGCAAAAGAAGGACACTTGAAGCTTTCTTT CASKRRTLEAFF TRBJ1-1 TRBV12-3/TRBV12-4 many - 12
TGTGCCAGCAGCCCGTTGGGCACAGAGAACACTGAAGCTTTCTTT CASSPLGTENTEAFF TRBJ1-1 TRBV7-8 many - 15
TGTGCCAGCAGATCAATTGCGGATACGCAGTATTTT CASRSIADTQYF TRBJ2-3 TRBV6-5 many - 12
TGCGCCAGCAGCTTGGATTCGGGAAGGGTAGATACGCAGTATTTT CASSLDSGRVDTQYF TRBJ2-3 TRBV5-1 many - 15
TGCAGCGTTGATAGTGGTGCGGAGGGGACTCCTTTCTTT CSVDSGAEGTPFF TRBJ1-1 TRBV29-1 many - 13
TGTGCCAGCAGTCTACAGGAGAAATACGAGCAGTACTTC CASSLQEKYEQYF TRBJ2-7 TRBV9 many - 13
TGCAGTGCTAGAGATCCCCACGAGCAGTACTTC CSARDPHEQYF TRBJ2-7 TRBV20-1 medium-sized - 11
TGCAGTGCTGGAACAGGGGGCTCCTACAATGAGCAGTTCTTC CSAGTGGSYNEQFF TRBJ2-1 TRBV20-1 many TRBD1 14